These 8 T cell receptor beta chains share one sample of origin, sequenced in a study of early T cells in non-severe SARS-CoV-2 infection. TCRdb independently ran MiXCR on the 5' RACE reads; one entry per CDR3 protein. The data hold over 20,000 distinct CDR3 sequences, with around 6% observed a single time. The source material was whole blood. These receptors all come from an adult who was a healthcare worker with PCR-confirmed SARS-CoV-2 infection or an uninfected control (not recorded which).

This clonotype was seen many times. This chain links TRBV7-2 with TRBJ1-2; 9 bases map to TRBD1. Germline V gene data show CDR1 as SGHTA and CDR2 as FQGNSA. The CDR3 spans 18 residues. Trimming took 2 bases from V and 4 from J; bases not matched to a gene: 14. The CDR3 region is CASSLIGGQGGGPYGYTF. For the CDR3, the DNA is TGTGCCAGCAGCTTAATTGGGGGACAGGGAGGCGGCCCCTATGGCTACACCTTC.

This clonotype was found a few times. This sequence joins TRBV7-2 and TRBJ2-2; possibly TRBD2 for D (7 bases). The germline V gene has CDR1 SGHTA and CDR2 FQGNSA. Trimming took off 8 bases at V and 5 bases at J, with 24 bases between the two ends. CDR3 length: 17 amino acids. The CDR3 sequence is CASAPQGGGVKTGELFF. CDR3 DNA: TGTGCCAGCGCCCCTCAGGGAGGGGGTGTCAAAACCGGGGAGCTGTTTTTT.

This clonotype was counted at least ten times. The chain combines TRBV19 with TRBJ2-1, with 12 bases fitting TRBD2. CDR3 length: 19 amino acids. J gave up 0 bases and V 5 bases, and 11 bases lay outside the gene matches. From germline, CDR1 is LNHDA and CDR2 SQIVND (reference sequence). CDR3 in amino acids: CASSPQTSGGRSSYNEQFF. CDR3 in DNA: TGTGCCAGTAGTCCCCAGACTAGCGGGGGCCGCAGCTCCTACAATGAGCAGTTCTTC.

This clonotype came up many times. The V call is TRBV7-2, the J call TRBJ1-1; D gene ambiguous. Trimming took 6 bases from V and 5 from J, leaving 16 bases between them. Looked up from germline, CDR1 is SGHTA and CDR2 is FQGNSA. CDR3 length: 14 amino acids. This CDR3 is CASRRLTESTEAFF. For the CDR3, the DNA is TGTGCCAGCAGACGACTGACGGAGTCGACTGAAGCTTTCTTT.

This clonotype was seen at least ten times. The V and J genes are TRBV20-1 and TRBJ2-2; 7 bases agree with TRBD2. The trim removed 6 bases at V and 6 bases at J, leaving 7 bases unmatched. The CDR3 runs to 13 residues. Looked up from germline, CDR1 is DFQATT and CDR2 is SNEGSKA (reference sequence). Written as DNA, the CDR3 is TGCAGTGCAGCGGGACCAGCCCCCGGGGAGCTGTTTTTT. Translating it yields CSAAGPAPGELFF.

Comment on this clonotype: The junction differs from germline at one of its ends, possibly a read error. The chain employs TRBV20-1 and TRBJ1-4, with a weak D call TRBD1 (5 bases). This CDR3 has 14 amino acids. Germline CDR1 and CDR2: DFQATT and SNEGSKA (reference sequence). The DNA for the CDR3 is TGCAGTGCTAGGGGGACGGTTTTTTATGAAATACTGTTTTTT. Translation: CSARGTVFYEILFF.

This chain uses TRBV29-1 with TRBJ2-3, with 7 positions matching TRBD1. The germline CDR1 and CDR2 sequences are SQVTM and ANQGSEA. The CDR3 covers 15 residues. V was pared by 3 bases and J by 2 bases, with 8 bases of the junction left unmatched. Here the CDR3 reads CSVDVGRGYTDTQYF. CDR3 nucleotides: TGCAGCGTTGATGTCGGCAGGGGGTACACAGATACGCAGTATTTT.

V and J are TRBV6-2 or TRBV6-3 and TRBJ2-7; weak D call: TRBD2 (6 bases). The CDR3 extends over 14 amino acids. The germline V gene encodes CDR1 MNHEY and CDR2 SVGEGT. Trimming removed 6 bases from V and 4 bases from J, with 16 bases in between. Written as DNA, the CDR3 is TGTGCCAGCAGATTCGACATCGGGAGTTACGAGCAGTACTTC. Its translation: CASRFDIGSYEQYF.